A selection of T cell receptor beta chains follows, all from one sample in a study of untreated major depressive disorder. TCRdb's copy holds only in-frame clones and misses some; the assay was immunoSEQ multiplex PCR. The sample records about 20,000 clones, more than 85% being singletons. The sample comprised CD4+ T cells from PBMCs. These receptors came from a woman aged 40-49 years with major depressive disorder. Each CDR3 is given with its conserved first and last residue. The order of the fields is clone size, D gene, V gene, J gene, CDR3 DNA, CDR3 protein. The D gene is left open where the match is weak. The listing skips clone size in some rows; elsewhere it reads once, few, many or a size class.

>.|.|TRBV19|TRBJ2-2
TGTGCCAGTAGTAGGACGAACACCGGGGAGCTGTTTTTT
CASSRTNTGELFF
>.|.|TRBV5-1|TRBJ1-6
TGCGCCAGCAGCTTAGAGGGTAATTCACCCCTCCACTTT
CASSLEGNSPLHF
>.|.|TRBV7-6|TRBJ2-7
TGTGCCAGCAGCTTTAGAGGGCGGGCGCTCCCCTACGAGCAGTACTTC
CASSFRGRALPYEQYF
>once|.|TRBV5-1|TRBJ1-5
TGCGCCAGCAGCTTGGACGGTACCTCGGGGAATCAGCCCCAGCATTTT
CASSLDGTSGNQPQHF
>.|TRBD1|TRBV6-5|TRBJ2-2
TGTGCCAGCAGCCGGGACAGGAACACCGGGGAGCTGTTTTTT
CASSRDRNTGELFF
>once|TRBD1|TRBV29-1|TRBJ1-2
TGCAGCGTTGAAGACACCGGGACAGGGATGAGCGGCTACACCTTC
CSVEDTGTGMSGYTF
>.|TRBD2|TRBV19|TRBJ2-3
TGTGCCAGTAGTATGGGGGGGTCCCGAGGAGATACGCAGTATTTT
CASSMGGSRGDTQYF
>.|.|TRBV5-4|TRBJ2-7
TGTGCCAGCAGCGCAAATAGAGGATACGAGCAGTACTTC
CASSANRGYEQYF
>.|.|TRBV30|TRBJ1-2
TGTGCCTGGAGTGTTGGCGGAGGCTACACCTTC
CAWSVGGGYTF
>.|TRBD1|TRBV29-1|TRBJ1-4
TGCAGCGTTGATGGGACAGGGGATGAAAAACTGTTTTTT
CSVDGTGDEKLFF
>.|.|TRBV30|TRBJ1-4
TGTGCCTGGGGTCGACAGACGGGGGGAAAACTGTTTTTT
CAWGRQTGGKLFF
>.|.|TRBV15|TRBJ2-1
TGTGCCACCAGCAGAGATGTCGCTGAGCAGTTCTTC
CATSRDVAEQFF
>.|.|TRBV4-1|TRBJ1-5
TGCGCCAGCAGCCAAGATCAGATGGTAAATCAGCCCCAGCATTTT
CASSQDQMVNQPQHF
>.|.|TRBV30|TRBJ2-5
TGTGCCTGGGGGCTAGCGCTCCAAGAGACCCAGTACTTC
CAWGLALQETQYF
>few|.|TRBV5-1|TRBJ1-2
TGCGCCAGCAGCTTATTCGAGGGAGCGTCCAGCTACACCTTC
CASSLFEGASSYTF
>.|TRBD1|TRBV10-3|TRBJ1-5
TGTGCCATCAGTAGGGACAGGGGGCGAGATCAGCCCCAGCATTTT
CAISRDRGRDQPQHF
>.|.|TRBV4-2|TRBJ1-1
TGTGCCAGCAGCCCCATGGCGAACACTGAAGCTTTCTTT
CASSPMANTEAFF
>.|.|TRBV5-6|TRBJ2-1
TGTGCCAGCAGCTTGGCTGAACTTATCCGACGGGGTTCAGGGATGTTCTTC
CASSLAELIRRGSGMFF
>.|.|TRBV5-4|TRBJ2-3
TGTGCCAGCAGCTTTCCGGGTAGCGCAGATACGCAGTATTTT
CASSFPGSADTQYF
>.|TRBD2|TRBV5-4|TRBJ2-1
TGTGCCAGCAGCTTCTCTTCCGTGGGGGGGAGGGATGAGCAGTTCTTC
CASSFSSVGGRDEQFF
>.|.|TRBV7-3|TRBJ2-3
TGTGCCAGCAGCGTCCGGCCGGGAACGGGTACAGATACGCAGTATTTT
CASSVRPGTGTDTQYF
>.|TRBD1|TRBV30|TRBJ1-6
TGTGCCTGGTGGGACAGGGTGAATTCACCCCTCCACTTT
CAWWDRVNSPLHF
>.|TRBD1|TRBV9|TRBJ2-2
TGTGCCAGCAGCGTGGGACAGGTAGACACCGGGGAGCTGTTTTTT
CASSVGQVDTGELFF
>.|TRBD1|TRBV27|TRBJ1-1
TGTGCCAGCAGCAATGGGGACAGGATTATGAACACTGAAGCTTTCTTT
CASSNGDRIMNTEAFF
>.|.|TRBV6-4|TRBJ2-3
TGTGCCAGCAGTGAGGTCCTCACAGATACGCAGTATTTT
CASSEVLTDTQYF
>.|.|TRBV2|TRBJ1-2
TGTGCCAGCAGTGGGCAGCCAAACTATGGCTACACCTTC
CASSGQPNYGYTF
>.|.|TRBV27|TRBJ1-1
TGTGCCAGCAGTCCAAGACAGGTTCGTGAAGCTTTCTTT
CASSPRQVREAFF
>.|.|TRBV12-5|TRBJ1-1
TGTGCTAGTGGTTTACAGGGTCACACTGAAGCTTTCTTT
CASGLQGHTEAFF
>few|.|TRBV9|TRBJ1-2
TGTGCCAGCAGCTCGGGAGGGGGTCGTGGCTACACCTTC
CASSSGGGRGYTF
>.|.|TRBV10-2|TRBJ1-5
TGCGCCAGCAGATTGGAGGGCCTCGGTCAGCCCCAGCATTTT
CASRLEGLGQPQHF
>once|TRBD1|TRBV25-1|TRBJ1-4
TGTGCCAGCAGTGAAGGACAGGTCGCAACTAATGAAAAACTGTTTTTT
CASSEGQVATNEKLFF
>.|TRBD1|TRBV30|TRBJ2-6
TGTGCCTGGTCCCGGGACAGGGGTTTCGGGTTCCTCTCTGGGGCCAACGTCCTGACTTTC
CAWSRDRGFGFLSGANVLTF
>.|.|TRBV5-1|TRBJ2-1
TGCGCCAGCAGCCTAGCCCCCGGCTCCTACAATGAGCAGTTCTTC
CASSLAPGSYNEQFF
>.|.|TRBV11-2|TRBJ1-1
TGTGCCAGCAGCCGGGGGCAAATCACTGAAGCTTTCTTT
CASSRGQITEAFF
>.|.|TRBV18|TRBJ1-5
TGTGCCAGCTCATCCCGGGGACAAGGCCCCAATCAGCCCCAGCATTTT
CASSSRGQGPNQPQHF
>.|.|TRBV25-1|TRBJ2-2
TGTGCCAGCAGTGAGAAAGGAGGTGGGGGACCGATCACCGGGGAGCTGTTTTTT
CASSEKGGGGPITGELFF
>.|.|TRBV2|TRBJ2-3
TGTGCCGGGTCGGGCAGATACACAGATACGCAGTATTTT
CAGSGRYTDTQYF
>once|TRBD1|TRBV7-9|TRBJ2-3
TGTGCCAGCAGCTCCGGACAGGGGAGTGATACGCAGTATTTT
CASSSGQGSDTQYF
>.|.|TRBV25-1|TRBJ1-2
TGTGCCAGCAGTGAAAGAGGTTTGGGCTACACCTTC
CASSERGLGYTF
>.|TRBD1|TRBV6-5|TRBJ1-4
TGTGCCAGCAGCCGGACAGGGGCTAATGAAAAACTGTTTTTT
CASSRTGANEKLFF
>.|.|TRBV4-2|TRBJ2-3
TGTGCCAGCAGCCAGACCGTAGGGAGCACAGATACGCAGTATTTT
CASSQTVGSTDTQYF
>.|TRBD1|TRBV7-2|TRBJ2-7
TGTGCCAGCAGGGGCACAGGGGGCCTCTACGAGCAGTACTTC
CASRGTGGLYEQYF
>.|.|TRBV6-5|TRBJ1-1
TGTGCCAGCAGTTACTCACCCGATCCCGCTTTCTTT
CASSYSPDPAFF
>.|TRBD1|TRBV29-1|TRBJ1-2
TGCAGCTCCCTAGGACAGGGGGCTGTGGGCTACACCTTC
CSSLGQGAVGYTF
>.|.|TRBV27|TRBJ1-1
TGTGCCAGCGGAACCGTACGGTCCACTGAAGCTTTCTTT
CASGTVRSTEAFF
>few|TRBD1|TRBV4-2|TRBJ1-2
TGTGCCAGCAGCCAGACTGAGGGACAGAATTATGGCTACACCTTC
CASSQTEGQNYGYTF
>.|.|TRBV5-6|TRBJ2-7
TGTGCCAGCAGCTTGTGGGGGACGACCCCCTACGAGCAGTACTTC
CASSLWGTTPYEQYF
>.|TRBD2|TRBV4-1|TRBJ2-5
TGCGCCAGCAGCCAAGATGACCCGGGAGGACGGACCTTTGCCCAAGAGACCCAGTACTTC
CASSQDDPGGRTFAQETQYF
>.|.|TRBV5-1|TRBJ1-6
TGCGCCAGCAGCTGGGGCCCCAACATTGATTCACCCCTCCACTTT
CASSWGPNIDSPLHF
>.|.|TRBV4-1|TRBJ2-3
TGCGCCAGCAGCCAAGCCGGGACCTCAACAGATACGCAGTATTTT
CASSQAGTSTDTQYF
>.|TRBD1|TRBV5-1|TRBJ1-2
TGCGCCAGCAGCTGGGACAGGGAGGGGTATGGCTACACCTTC
CASSWDREGYGYTF
>.|.|TRBV19|TRBJ1-1
TGTGCCAGTAGTACTGCGAAGACAGTTAACACTGAAGCTTTCTTT
CASSTAKTVNTEAFF
>few|.|TRBV13|TRBJ2-7
TGTGCCAGCAGCTTAGCACGGCTGGCACAGGGACAGTACTTC
CASSLARLAQGQYF
>once|.|TRBV4-1|TRBJ1-5
TGCGCCAGCAGCCAACAGGGTCGGGGCAATCAGCCCCAGCATTTT
CASSQQGRGNQPQHF
>.|.|TRBV7-7|TRBJ1-1
TGTGCTAGCAGCCGGATGAGCAACACTGAAGCTTTCTTT
CASSRMSNTEAFF
>.|.|TRBV4-1|TRBJ2-4
TGCGCCAGCAGCCATCCCGGTTGGGAAGCCAAAAACATTCAGTACTTC
CASSHPGWEAKNIQYF
>.|.|TRBV15|TRBJ2-7
TGTGCCACCAGCAGAGGAGGGCTTTCCTACGAGCAGTACTTC
CATSRGGLSYEQYF
>.|.|TRBV9|TRBJ1-4
TGTGCCAGCAGCGTAGGAGCAGGGAGGGATGAAAAACTGTTTTTT
CASSVGAGRDEKLFF
>.|.|TRBV6-4|TRBJ1-1
TGTGCCAGCAGTGCCCAGGCCGATAACACTGAAGCTTTCTTT
CASSAQADNTEAFF